Below, one T cell receptor (beta chain) is given with its context. Sequencing used immunoSEQ multiplex PCR; TCRdb keeps in-frame clones, though not all of them. The sample includes 65,000 to 90,000 clones, about 91% of them seen just once. Germline V lookup: CDR1 LNHDA, CDR2 SQIVND (reference sequence). V was clipped by 6 bases and J by 1 base; unmatched bases: 19. This CDR3 comprises 19 residues. The data were obtained in a study of T cell changes during pregnancy in multiple sclerosis. This sample comprised PBMCs, obtained in the first trimester of pregnancy. The V and J genes are TRBV19 and TRBJ2-7; 9 bases map to TRBD1. The sequence derives from a female donor in good health, serving as a control in a pregnancy study. Some clones in this sample may be carry-over from other donors' samples. CDR3 sequence reads: CASSDPTGGVKGSSYEQYF. The CDR3 DNA follows: TGTGCCAGTAGCGACCCAACAGGGGGCGTAAAAGGCAGTTCCTACGAGCAGTACTTC.